The entry that follows covers one T cell receptor beta chain sequence. V gave up 3 bases and J gave up 6 bases, with 8 bases separating them. From germline, CDR1 is SEHNR and CDR2 FQNEAQ (reference sequence). The CDR3 loop spans 12 amino acids. The cohort comprised adults aged 18 to 89 years residing in under 25 US areas. Clinical history as reported by participants underpinned cohort assignment. These data are taken from a study of blood T cell repertoires in COVID-19. Background on the study: The samples span acute and convalescent COVID-19 from the United States, Italy and Spain.

Clones were read by immunoSEQ multiplex PCR, and TCRdb kept only the in-frame ones, dropping some. The table records fewer than 350,000 clones, about 90% of them present only once. This chain links TRBV7-9 with TRBJ1-1; D is unclear. Sample: PBMCs or T cells enriched from blood (not recorded which). The clonotype originates from a young woman with acute COVID-19. The CDR3 protein is CASSLRDSEAFF. The CDR3 DNA reads TGTGCCAGCAGCTTGAGAGACTCTGAAGCTTTCTTT.